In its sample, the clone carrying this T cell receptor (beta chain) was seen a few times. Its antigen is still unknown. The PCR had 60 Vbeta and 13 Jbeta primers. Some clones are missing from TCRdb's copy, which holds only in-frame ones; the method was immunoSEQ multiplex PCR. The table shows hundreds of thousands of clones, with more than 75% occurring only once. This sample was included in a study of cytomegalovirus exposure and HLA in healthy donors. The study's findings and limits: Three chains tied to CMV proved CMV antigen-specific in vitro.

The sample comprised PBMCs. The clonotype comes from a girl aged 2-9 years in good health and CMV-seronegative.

The CDR3 DNA sequence: TGTGCCATCAGTTGGGGACAGGGCAACTATGGCTACACCTTC. Its protein product is CAISWGQGNYGYTF. The V call is TRBV10-3, the J call TRBJ1-2; 9 bases match TRBD1. The germline V gene has CDR1 ENHRY and CDR2 SYGVKD. Trimming at V came to 5 bases and at J to 2 bases, leaving 3 bases not matched to a gene. The CDR3 totals 14 residues.